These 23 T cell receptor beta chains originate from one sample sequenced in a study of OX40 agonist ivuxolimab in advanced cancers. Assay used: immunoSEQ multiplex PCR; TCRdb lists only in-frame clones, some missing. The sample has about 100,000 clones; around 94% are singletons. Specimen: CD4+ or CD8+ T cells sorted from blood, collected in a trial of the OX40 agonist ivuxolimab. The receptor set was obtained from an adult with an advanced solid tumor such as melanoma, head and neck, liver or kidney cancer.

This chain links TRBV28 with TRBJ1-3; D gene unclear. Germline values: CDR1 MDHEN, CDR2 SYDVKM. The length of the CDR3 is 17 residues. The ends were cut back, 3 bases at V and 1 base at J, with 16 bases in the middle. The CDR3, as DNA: TGTGCCAGCAGTTTTGTTCGGCGGCTCTCATCTGGAAACACCATATATTTT. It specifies CASSFVRRLSSGNTIYF.

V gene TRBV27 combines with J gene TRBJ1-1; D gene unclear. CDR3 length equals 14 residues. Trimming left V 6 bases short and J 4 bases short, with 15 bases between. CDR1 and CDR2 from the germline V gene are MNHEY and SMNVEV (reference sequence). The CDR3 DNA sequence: TGTGCCAGCAGCCTCATGATTTCGAGCACTGAAGCTTTCTTT. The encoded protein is CASSLMISSTEAFF.

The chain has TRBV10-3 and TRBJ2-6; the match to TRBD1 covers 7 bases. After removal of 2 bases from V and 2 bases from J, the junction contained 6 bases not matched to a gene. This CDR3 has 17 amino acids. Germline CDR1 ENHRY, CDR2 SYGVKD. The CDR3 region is CAISEQPTGAGANVLTF. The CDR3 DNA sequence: TGTGCCATCAGTGAGCAGCCCACAGGGGCTGGGGCCAACGTCCTGACTTTC.

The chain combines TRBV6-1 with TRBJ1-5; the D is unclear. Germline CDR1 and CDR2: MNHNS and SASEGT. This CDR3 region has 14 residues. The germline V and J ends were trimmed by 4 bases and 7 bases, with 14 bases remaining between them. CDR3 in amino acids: CASSVLLVGQPQHF. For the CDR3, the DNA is TGTGCCAGCAGTGTACTCCTGGTGGGGCAGCCCCAGCATTTT.

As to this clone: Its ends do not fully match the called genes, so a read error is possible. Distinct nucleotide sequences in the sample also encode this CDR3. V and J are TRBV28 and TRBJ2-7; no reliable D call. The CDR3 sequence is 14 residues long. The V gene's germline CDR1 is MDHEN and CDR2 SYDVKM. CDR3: CASSFSTLHFEQYF. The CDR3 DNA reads TGTGCCAGCAGTTTTAGCACCCTGCATTTCGAGCAATACTTC.

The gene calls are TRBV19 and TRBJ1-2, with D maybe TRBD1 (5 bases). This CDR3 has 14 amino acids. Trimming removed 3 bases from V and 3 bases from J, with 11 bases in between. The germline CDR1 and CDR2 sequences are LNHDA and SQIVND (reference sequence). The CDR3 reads CASSMGVRDYGYTF. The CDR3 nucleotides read TGTGCCAGTAGTATGGGGGTGCGAGACTATGGCTACACCTTC.

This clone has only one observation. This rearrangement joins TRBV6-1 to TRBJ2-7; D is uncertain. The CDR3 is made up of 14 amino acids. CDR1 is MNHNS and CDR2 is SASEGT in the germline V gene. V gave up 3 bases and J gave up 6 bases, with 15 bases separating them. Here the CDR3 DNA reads TGTGCCAGCAGTGACCCCGGGTTGGTGGTCGAGCAGTACTTC. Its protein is CASSDPGLVVEQYF.

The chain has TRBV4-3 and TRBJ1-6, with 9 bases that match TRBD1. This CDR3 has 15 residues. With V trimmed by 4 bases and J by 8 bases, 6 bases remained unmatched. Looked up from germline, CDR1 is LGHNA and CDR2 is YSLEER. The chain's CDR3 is CASSPKQGAYSPLHF. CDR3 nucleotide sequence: TGCGCCAGCAGCCCAAAACAGGGGGCTTATTCACCCCTCCACTTT.

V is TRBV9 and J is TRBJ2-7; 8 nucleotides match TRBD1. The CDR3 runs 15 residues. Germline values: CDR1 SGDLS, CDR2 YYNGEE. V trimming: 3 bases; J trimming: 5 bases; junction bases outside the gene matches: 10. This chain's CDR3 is CASSAGLGQGHEQYF. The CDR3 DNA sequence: TGTGCCAGCAGCGCGGGCCTCGGACAGGGCCACGAGCAGTACTTC. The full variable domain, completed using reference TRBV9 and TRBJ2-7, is DSGVTQTPKHLITATGQRVTLRCSPRSGDLSVYWYQQSLDQGLQFLIQYYNGEERAKGNILERFSAQQFPDLHSELNLSSLELGDSALYFCASSAGLGQGHEQYFGPGTRLTVT.

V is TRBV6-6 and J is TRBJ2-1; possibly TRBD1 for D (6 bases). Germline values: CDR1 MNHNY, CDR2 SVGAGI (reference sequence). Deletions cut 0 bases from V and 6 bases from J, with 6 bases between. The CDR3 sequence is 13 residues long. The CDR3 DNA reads TGTGCCAGCAGTTACTCGGACAGCAATGAGCAGTTCTTC. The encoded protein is CASSYSDSNEQFF.

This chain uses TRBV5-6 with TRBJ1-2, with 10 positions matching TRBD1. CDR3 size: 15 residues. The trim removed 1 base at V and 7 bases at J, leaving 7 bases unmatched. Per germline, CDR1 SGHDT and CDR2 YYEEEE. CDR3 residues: CASSLIPGTGVGYTF. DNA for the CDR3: TGTGCCAGCAGCTTGATCCCCGGGACAGGGGTTGGCTACACCTTC.

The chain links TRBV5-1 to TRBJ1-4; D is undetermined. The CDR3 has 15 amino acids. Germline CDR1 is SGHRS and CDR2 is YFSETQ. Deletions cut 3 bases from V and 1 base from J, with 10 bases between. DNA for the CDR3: TGCGCCAGCAGCTCCGGGTGGGGAACTAATGAAAAACTGTTTTTT. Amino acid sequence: CASSSGWGTNEKLFF.

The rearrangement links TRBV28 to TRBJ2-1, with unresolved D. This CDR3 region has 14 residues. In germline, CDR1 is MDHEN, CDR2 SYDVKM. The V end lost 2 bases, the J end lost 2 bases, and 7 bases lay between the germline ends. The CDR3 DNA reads TGTGCCAGCAGTTTACCCTCTCCCTACAATGAGCAGTTCTTC. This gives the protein CASSLPSPYNEQFF.

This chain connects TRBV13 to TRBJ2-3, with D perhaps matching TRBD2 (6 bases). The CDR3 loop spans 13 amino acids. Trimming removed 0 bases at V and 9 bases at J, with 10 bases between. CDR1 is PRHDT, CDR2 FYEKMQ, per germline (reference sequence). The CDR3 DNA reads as TGTGCCAGCAGCTTAGGCCGCGGAGGGACGCAGTATTTT. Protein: CASSLGRGGTQYF.

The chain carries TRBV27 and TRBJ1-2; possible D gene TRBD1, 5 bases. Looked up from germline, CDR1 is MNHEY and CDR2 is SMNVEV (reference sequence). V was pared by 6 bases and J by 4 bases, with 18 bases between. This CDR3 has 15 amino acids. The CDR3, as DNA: TGTGCCAGCAGCCCCGTTCCCCAGGGTGCCTATGGCTACACCTTC. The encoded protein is CASSPVPQGAYGYTF.

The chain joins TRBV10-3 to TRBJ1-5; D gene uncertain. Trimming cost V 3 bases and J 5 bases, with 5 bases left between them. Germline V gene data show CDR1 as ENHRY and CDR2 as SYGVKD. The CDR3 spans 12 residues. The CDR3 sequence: CAISDEYQPQHF. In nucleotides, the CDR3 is TGTGCCATCAGTGACGAGTATCAGCCCCAGCATTTT.

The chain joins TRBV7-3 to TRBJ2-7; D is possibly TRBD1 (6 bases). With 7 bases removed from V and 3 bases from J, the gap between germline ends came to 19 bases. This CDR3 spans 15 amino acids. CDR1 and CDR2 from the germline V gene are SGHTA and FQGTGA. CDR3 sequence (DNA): TGTGCCAGCACCCTATCGACAGGCGAAAACTACGAGCAGTACTTC. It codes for CASTLSTGENYEQYF.

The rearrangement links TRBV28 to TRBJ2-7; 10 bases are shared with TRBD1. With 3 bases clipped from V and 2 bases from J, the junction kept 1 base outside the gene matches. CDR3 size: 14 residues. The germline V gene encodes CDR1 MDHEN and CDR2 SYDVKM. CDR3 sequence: CASSFGTGAYEQYF. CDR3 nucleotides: TGTGCCAGCAGTTTCGGGACAGGGGCCTACGAGCAGTACTTC. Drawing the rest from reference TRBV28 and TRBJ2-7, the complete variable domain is DVKVTQSSRYLVKRTGEKVFLECVQDMDHENMFWYRQDPGLGLRLIYFSYDVKMKEKGDIPEGYSVSREKKERFSLILESASTNQTSMYLCASSFGTGAYEQYFGPGTRLTVT.

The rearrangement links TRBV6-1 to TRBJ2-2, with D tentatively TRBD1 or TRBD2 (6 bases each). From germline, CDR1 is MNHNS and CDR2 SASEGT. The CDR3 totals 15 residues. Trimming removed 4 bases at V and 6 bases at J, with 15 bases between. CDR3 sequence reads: CASSVDSGQAGELFF. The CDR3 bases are TGTGCCAGCAGTGTGGACAGCGGGCAAGCCGGGGAGCTGTTTTTT.

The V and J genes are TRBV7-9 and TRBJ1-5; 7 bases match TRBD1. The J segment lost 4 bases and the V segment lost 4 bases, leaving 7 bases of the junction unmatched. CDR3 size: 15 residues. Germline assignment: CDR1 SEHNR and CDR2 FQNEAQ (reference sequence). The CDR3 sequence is CASSSLGGRNQPQHF. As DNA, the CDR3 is TGTGCCAGCAGCTCTCTAGGGGGCAGGAATCAGCCCCAGCATTTT. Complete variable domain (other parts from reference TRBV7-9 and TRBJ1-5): DTGVSQNPRHKITKRGQNVTFRCDPISEHNRLYWYRQTLGQGPEFLTYFQNEAQLEKSRLLSDRFSAERPKGSFSTLEIQRTEQGDSAMYLCASSSLGGRNQPQHFGDGTRLSIL.

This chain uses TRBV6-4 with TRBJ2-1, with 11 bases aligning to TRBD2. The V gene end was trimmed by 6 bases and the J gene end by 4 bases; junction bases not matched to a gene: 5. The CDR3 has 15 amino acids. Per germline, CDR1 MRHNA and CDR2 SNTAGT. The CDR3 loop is CASSTGTSGYNEQFF. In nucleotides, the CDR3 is TGTGCCAGCAGCACCGGGACTAGCGGTTACAATGAGCAGTTCTTC.

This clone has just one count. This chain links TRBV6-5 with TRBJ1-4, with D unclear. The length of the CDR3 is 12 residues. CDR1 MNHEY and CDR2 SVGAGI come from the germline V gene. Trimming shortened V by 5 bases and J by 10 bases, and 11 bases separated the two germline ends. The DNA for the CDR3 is TGTGCCAGCAGTCCTGTGGGAGGAAAACTGTTTTTT. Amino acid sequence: CASSPVGGKLFF.

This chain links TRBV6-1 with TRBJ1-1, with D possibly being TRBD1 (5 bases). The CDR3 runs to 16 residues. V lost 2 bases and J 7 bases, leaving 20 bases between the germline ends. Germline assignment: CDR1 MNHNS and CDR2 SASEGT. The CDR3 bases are TGTGCCAGCAGTGAATCTTTAACAGGAGGCCGGGATGAAGCTTTCTTT. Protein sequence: CASSESLTGGRDEAFF.